This T cell receptor beta chain was retrieved from a study of CD8 T cells in Susac syndrome. TEMRA cells were enriched by FACS, while CD8+ and CD4+ T cells were obtained through a negative isolation that was performed magnetically. Reverse transcription of roughly 0.45 to 1 ug RNA was performed with random hexamers. TCRdb independently ran MiXCR on the immunoSEQ multiplex PCR reads; one entry per CDR3 protein. The table shows about 190,000 distinct CDR3 sequences, with approximately 96% occurring only once. CDR3 size: 16 residues. Germline CDR1 is MNHNS and CDR2 is SASEGT. V gave up 0 bases and J gave up 5 bases; unmatched junction bases: 9.

The chain employs TRBV6-1 and TRBJ2-5, with TRBD2 matching over 7 bases. This clonotype originated in a human donor with Susac syndrome. Sample: CD4+ T cells from PBMCs. The CDR3 here is CASSEASGTMAETQYF. The CDR3, as DNA: TGTGCCAGCAGTGAAGCTTCGGGGACTATGGCTGAGACCCAGTACTTC.